This entry lists 16 T cell receptor beta chains sequenced from one sample in a study of identifying expanded T cells in peripheral blood. The repertoire was sequenced with immunoSEQ multiplex PCR; TCRdb's copy has only in-frame clones and lacks some. The data contain 95,000 or so clones, around 86% of them singletons. The sample consisted of blood. These receptors came from a person aged 18 to 75 in good health.

The J gene is TRBJ1-1, the V gene TRBV7-9; no clear D. The V end lost 10 bases, the J end lost 0 bases, and 18 bases lay between the germline ends. This CDR3 contains 15 residues. In germline, CDR1 is SEHNR, CDR2 FQNEAQ (reference sequence). The CDR3 region is CAIEANIRLNTEAFF. The CDR3 DNA follows: TGTGCCATCGAGGCTAACATCAGGCTGAACACTGAAGCTTTCTTT. The variable domain in full, completed from reference TRBV7-9 and TRBJ1-1, reads DTGVSQNPRHKITKRGQNVTFRCDPISEHNRLYWYRQTLGQGPEFLTYFQNEAQLEKSRLLSDRFSAERPKGSFSTLEIQRTEQGDSAMYLCAIEANIRLNTEAFFGQGTRLTVV.

The chain combines TRBV4-3 with TRBJ1-2, with TRBD1 as a possible D gene (5 bases). V dropped 0 bases and J dropped 7 bases, with 15 bases sitting between them. This CDR3 contains 15 residues. Germline-derived CDR1 and CDR2 are LGHNA and YSLEER. The CDR3 is CASSQEVGQLIGYTF. The CDR3 DNA follows: TGCGCCAGCAGCCAAGAAGTTGGACAATTGATTGGCTACACCTTC.

The chain has TRBV7-9 and TRBJ1-5; 8 bases line up with TRBD1. The CDR3 totals 16 residues. After removal of 5 bases from V and 2 bases from J, the junction contained 8 bases not matched to a gene. Per germline, CDR1 SEHNR and CDR2 FQNEAQ (reference sequence). For the CDR3, the DNA is TGTGCCAGCAGCCCCCAGGGGGCGAGCGGCAATCAGCCCCAGCATTTT. Its protein is CASSPQGASGNQPQHF.

The chain couples TRBV6-4 to TRBJ2-1, with D perhaps TRBD1 (6 bases). With 5 bases removed from V and 6 bases from J, the gap between germline ends came to 11 bases. Germline V gene sequence: CDR1 MRHNA, CDR2 SNTAGT. This CDR3 has 13 amino acids. The CDR3 loop reads CASSSQQGNEQFF. The DNA for the CDR3 is TGTGCCAGCAGTTCCCAACAGGGCAATGAGCAGTTCTTC.

The genes are TRBV10-2 and TRBJ2-3, with a possible D match to TRBD1 (5 bases). V gave up 3 bases and J gave up 4 bases, with 8 bases separating them. Germline values: CDR1 WSHSY, CDR2 SAAADI. This CDR3 is 13 amino acids long. The CDR3 DNA is TGCGCCAGCAGTGAAGGGGTCGCAGATACGCAGTATTTT. This encodes CASSEGVADTQYF.

The chain has TRBV5-1 and TRBJ2-7; D perhaps matches TRBD2 (6 bases). V shed 5 bases and J shed 2 bases, with 17 bases lying between them. CDR3 length: 15 amino acids. In germline, CDR1 is SGHRS, CDR2 YFSETQ. The CDR3 DNA reads as TGCGCCAGCAGTCCCGCCGGGACTCCCGCCTACGAGCAGTACTTC. Its translation is CASSPAGTPAYEQYF.

The rearrangement links TRBV13 to TRBJ1-2; possibly TRBD1 for D (5 bases). The V end was cut by 3 bases, the J end by 7 bases, with 15 bases between. CDR3 length equals 14 residues. Germline loops: CDR1 PRHDT, CDR2 FYEKMQ (reference sequence). The CDR3 loop reads CASSFQGAAFGYTF. The CDR3 DNA reads as TGTGCCAGCAGCTTTCAAGGGGCGGCTTTTGGCTACACCTTC.

This clone was counted a single time. The V gene is TRBV2, the J gene TRBJ2-7, with D unclear. Trimming pared 6 bases from V and 3 bases from J, leaving 15 bases between. The CDR3 runs 14 residues. The germline CDR1 and CDR2 sequences are SNHLY and FYNNEI. The CDR3 DNA sequence: TGTGCCAGCAGGCCGAGGACGGAGAACTACGAGCAGTACTTC. The encoded protein is CASRPRTENYEQYF.

V is TRBV4-3 and J is TRBJ1-1, with TRBD1 identical over 7 bases. Germline CDR1 LGHNA, CDR2 YSLEER. The CDR3 has 15 amino acids. Trimming cost V 2 bases and J 2 bases; bases outside gene matches: 5. CDR3 amino acids: CASSQSGTVNTEAFF. The DNA for the CDR3 is TGCGCCAGCAGCCAATCCGGGACAGTTAACACTGAAGCTTTCTTT.

The rearrangement links TRBV5-6 to TRBJ2-4, with unresolved D. The CDR3 consists of 15 residues. CDR1 SGHDT and CDR2 YYEEEE come from the germline V gene. V lost 0 bases and J 0 bases, leaving 7 bases between the germline ends. CDR3 sequence (DNA): TGTGCCAGCAGCTTGGTTGGGCTAGCCAAAAACATTCAGTACTTC. Encoded protein: CASSLVGLAKNIQYF.

Concerning this clone itself: A clone one base away is much larger, so this may be a read error. V usage is TRBV19 and J usage is TRBJ1-5; D is ambiguous. CDR3 size: 13 residues. Germline-derived CDR1 and CDR2 are LNHDA and SQIVND (reference sequence). Trimming removed 5 bases at V and 8 bases at J, with 13 bases between. CDR3 DNA: TGTGCCAGTAGTGGGGTGGCCCTAGAGCCCCAGCATTTT. It encodes CASSGVALEPQHF.

A remark on this clone: Different DNA sequences within this sample yield the same CDR3. J is TRBJ1-1 and V is TRBV15; D remains ambiguous. The CDR3 runs to 14 residues. Trimming took 0 bases from V and 1 from J, leaving 6 bases between them. Germline values: CDR1 LNHNV, CDR2 YYDKDF (reference sequence). The CDR3 DNA is TGTGCCACCAGCAGAGATCTCGGGAACACTGAAGCTTTCTTT. Amino acid sequence: CATSRDLGNTEAFF.

The chain has TRBV14 and TRBJ1-4, with D hard to call. Trimming stripped 0 bases from V and 5 bases from J, with 10 bases between. The CDR3 is made up of 15 amino acids. Germline CDR1 reads SGHDN; CDR2 reads FVKESK. CDR3 sequence (DNA): TGTGCCAGCAGCCAAGAGCACCTTCCCAATGAAAAACTGTTTTTT. The encoded protein is CASSQEHLPNEKLFF.

V is TRBV18 and J is TRBJ2-1; D may be TRBD1 (6 bases). CDR3 size: 14 residues. Germline loops: CDR1 KGHSH, CDR2 LQKENI. Trimming pared 10 bases from V and 7 bases from J, leaving 20 bases between. This CDR3 reads CATTKWTVTNEQFF. The CDR3 bases are TGTGCCACTACCAAATGGACAGTTACAAATGAGCAGTTCTTC.

This chain connects TRBV9 to TRBJ2-3; D is perhaps TRBD2 (5 bases). This CDR3 region has 14 residues. Trimming removed 0 bases at V and 10 bases at J, with 15 bases between. Germline loops: CDR1 SGDLS, CDR2 YYNGEE. CDR3 bases: TGTGCCAGCAGCGTAGGACTACAAGGCGGCTCGCAGTATTTT. Its protein product is CASSVGLQGGSQYF.

V gene TRBV7-2 combines with J gene TRBJ1-4; 10 nucleotides match TRBD1. This CDR3 region has 16 residues. Losses at the gene ends were 0 bases for V and 10 bases for J; bases not matched to a gene: 8. The V gene's germline CDR1 is SGHTA and CDR2 FQGNSA. In DNA form, the CDR3 reads TGTGCCAGCAGCTTAGCAGCGCGACAGGGGGCTGGAAAACTGTTTTTT. It is translated as CASSLAARQGAGKLFF.